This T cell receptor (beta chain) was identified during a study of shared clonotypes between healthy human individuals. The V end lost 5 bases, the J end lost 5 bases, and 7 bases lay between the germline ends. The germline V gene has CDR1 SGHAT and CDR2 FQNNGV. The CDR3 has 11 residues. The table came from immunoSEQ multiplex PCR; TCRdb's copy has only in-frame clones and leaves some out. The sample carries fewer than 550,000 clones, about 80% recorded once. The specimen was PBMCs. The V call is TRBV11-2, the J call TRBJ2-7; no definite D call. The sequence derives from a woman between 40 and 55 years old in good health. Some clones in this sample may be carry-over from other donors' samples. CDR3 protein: CASSPSNEQYF. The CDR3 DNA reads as TGTGCCAGCAGCCCCAGTAACGAGCAGTACTTC.